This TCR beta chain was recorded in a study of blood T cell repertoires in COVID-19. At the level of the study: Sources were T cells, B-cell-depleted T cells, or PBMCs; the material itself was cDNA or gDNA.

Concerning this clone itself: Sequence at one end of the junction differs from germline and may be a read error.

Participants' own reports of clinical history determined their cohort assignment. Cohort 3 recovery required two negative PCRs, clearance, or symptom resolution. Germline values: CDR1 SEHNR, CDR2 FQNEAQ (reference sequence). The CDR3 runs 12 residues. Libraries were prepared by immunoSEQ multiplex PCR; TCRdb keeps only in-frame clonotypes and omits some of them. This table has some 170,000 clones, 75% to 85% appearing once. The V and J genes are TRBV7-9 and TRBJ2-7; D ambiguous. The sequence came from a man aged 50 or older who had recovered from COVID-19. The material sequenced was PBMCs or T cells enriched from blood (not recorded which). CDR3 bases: TGTGCCAGCAGCTCTACCGTGGCAAGCGTAAACTTC. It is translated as CASSSTVASVNF.